This TCR beta chain was sequenced for a study of cytomegalovirus exposure and HLA in healthy donors. Overall study results and limits: The classifier reportedly diagnosed cytomegalovirus status with high sensitivity and specificity.

TCRdb's copy holds only in-frame clones and misses some; the assay was immunoSEQ multiplex PCR. The table includes about 360,000 clones, about nine tenths detected once. V was clipped by 4 bases and J by 4 bases, with 7 bases between them. The CDR3 length is 11 residues. Germline V gives CDR1 DFQATT, CDR2 SNEGSKA (reference sequence). A note on this clone: The antigen is unknown.

The donors were members of the roughly 130-subject validation cohort (separate from the roughly 680-subject first cohort). What was sequenced was PBMCs. This chain joins TRBV20-1 and TRBJ1-2; unclear D gene. The TCR comes from a woman between 18 and 29 years old in good health and CMV-seronegative. The CDR3, as DNA: TGCAGTGCTACGGGTAGCTATGGCTACACCTTC. Translating gives CSATGSYGYTF.